Below, 7 T cell receptor beta chains from the same sample are listed, as sequenced in a study of blood T cell repertoires in COVID-19. Sequenced by immunoSEQ multiplex PCR; TCRdb stores in-frame clones only, minus some. The table has about 130,000 clones, 84% seen once. Material for sequencing was peripheral blood. The receptors shown here come from a human donor in a cohort sampled during active COVID-19.

The chain is built from TRBV6-5 and TRBJ2-7; weak D call: TRBD2 (6 bases). Germline V gene sequence: CDR1 MNHEY, CDR2 SVGAGI. The V gene lost 5 bases and the J gene lost 0 bases, with 11 bases spanning the gap. This CDR3 is 14 amino acids long. The CDR3 loop reads CASSRTKSSYEQYF. The CDR3 DNA is TGTGCCAGCAGTCGGACTAAGAGCTCCTACGAGCAGTACTTC.

This clone appeared once. This chain uses TRBV3-1 (or the pseudogene TRBV3-2) with TRBJ1-6; 7 bases fit TRBD1. This CDR3 region has 16 residues. Germline lookup yields CDR1 LGHDT and CDR2 YNNKEL (reference sequence). After removal of 5 bases from V and 6 bases from J, the junction contained 10 bases not matched to a gene. CDR3 region: CASSARRGRSNSPLHF. The DNA for the CDR3 is TGTGCCAGCAGCGCTCGAAGGGGGCGGAGTAATTCACCCCTCCACTTT.

In the case of this clone: Other DNA sequences from this sample encode an identical CDR3 as well. The chain links TRBV3-1 (or the pseudogene TRBV3-2) to TRBJ2-5, with D possibly matching TRBD1 (6 bases). Trimming removed 1 base at V and 5 bases at J, with 8 bases between. The CDR3 covers 13 residues. Per the germline V gene, CDR1 is LGHDT and CDR2 is YNNKEL (reference sequence). CDR3 nucleotide sequence: TGTGCCAGCAGCCAAGGAAGGGGGGAGACCCAGTACTTC. As protein: CASSQGRGETQYF.

The rearrangement links TRBV3-1 (or the pseudogene TRBV3-2) to TRBJ2-7; D is ambiguous. The germline CDR1 and CDR2 sequences are LGHDT and YNNKEL (reference sequence). The CDR3 consists of 13 residues. Trimming pared 2 bases from V and 6 bases from J, leaving 11 bases between. The CDR3 here is CASSQSDPLEQYF. In DNA, the CDR3 is TGTGCCAGCAGCCAATCAGATCCCCTCGAGCAGTACTTC.

V and J are TRBV5-1 and TRBJ2-7, with D tentatively TRBD1 (6 bases). The CDR3 spans 14 residues. V gave up 0 bases and J gave up 3 bases, with 10 bases separating them. Germline V CDR1 and CDR2: SGHRS, YFSETQ. The DNA for the CDR3 is TGCGCCAGCAGCTTGGACAGGGTAAACTACGAGCAGTACTTC. It codes for CASSLDRVNYEQYF. Complete variable domain (other parts from reference TRBV5-1 and TRBJ2-7): KAGVTQTPRYLIKTRGQQVTLSCSPISGHRSVSWYQQTPGQGLQFLFEYFSETQRNKGNFPGRFSGRQFSNSRSEMNVSTLELGDSALYLCASSLDRVNYEQYFGPGTRLTVT.

This rearrangement joins TRBV3-1 (or the pseudogene TRBV3-2) to TRBJ1-4; D is possibly TRBD1 (5 bases). Trimming cost V 1 base and J 7 bases, with 16 bases left between them. The CDR3 loop spans 16 amino acids. Germline CDR1 LGHDT, CDR2 YNNKEL (reference sequence). In DNA form, the CDR3 reads TGTGCCAGCAGCCAAGCCTCCGGGACTGTGGGTGAAAAACTGTTTTTT. Amino acid sequence: CASSQASGTVGEKLFF.

V and J are TRBV30 and TRBJ1-3; D unclear. Trimming removed 3 bases from V and 0 bases from J, with 9 bases in between. Germline CDR1 GTSNPN, CDR2 SVGIG (reference sequence). The CDR3 runs to 14 residues. CDR3 loop: CAWRDPSSGNTIYF. CDR3 bases: TGTGCCTGGAGAGATCCTAGCTCTGGAAACACCATATATTTT.